This TCR beta chain was sequenced for a study of blood T cell repertoires in COVID-19. Across the whole study: The United States, Italy and Spain provided the acute and convalescent COVID-19 samples. Sources were T cells, B-cell-depleted T cells, or PBMCs; the material itself was cDNA or gDNA.

Study processing details: Amplification of reference gene primers was used by the study to estimate nucleated cell counts. The data were produced by immunoSEQ multiplex PCR, yet TCRdb's version contains in-frame clones alone and is incomplete. The V and J calls and clone size were taken over from that table, and D and trimming were inferred from the DNA. Among roughly 190,000 clones, around nine tenths were seen once, and the ten largest hold roughly 3.6%. The CDR3 contains 16 residues. Per germline, CDR1 LGHDT and CDR2 YNNKEL (reference sequence). The J segment lost 4 bases and the V segment lost 4 bases, leaving 10 bases of the junction unmatched. This clone appeared a single time.

The TCR sequence derives from a man between 18 and 29 years old with active or convalescent COVID-19. Sequences were obtained from peripheral blood. V usage is TRBV3-1 (or the pseudogene TRBV3-2) and J usage is TRBJ2-3, with 8 bases aligning to TRBD2. CDR3 in amino acids: CASSLTLAGGSDTQYF. The CDR3 DNA reads TGTGCCAGCAGCCTGACACTTGCGGGGGGTTCAGATACGCAGTATTTT.